A single sample gave rise to the 27 T cell receptor beta chains below, sequenced in a study of cytomegalovirus exposure and HLA in healthy donors. Researchers ran the PCR with 60 Vbeta and 13 Jbeta primers. Clones were read by immunoSEQ multiplex PCR, and TCRdb kept only the in-frame ones, dropping some. Counted here are 200,000 to 250,000 clones, roughly four fifths occurring once; the ten biggest clones make up roughly 10%. Sequenced input: PBMCs. These receptors were obtained from a woman between 45 and 60 years old in good health and CMV-seropositive.

This clone was found once. This chain connects TRBV28 to TRBJ1-2; the D gene is possibly TRBD1 (6 bases). Trimming took off 5 bases at V and 2 bases at J, with 18 bases between the two ends. The CDR3 length is 16 residues. Germline V gives CDR1 MDHEN, CDR2 SYDVKM. The CDR3 here is CASSRGGGLGNYGYTF. The CDR3 DNA reads as TGTGCCAGCAGTCGAGGTGGGGGCTTAGGGAACTATGGCTACACCTTC.

This clone was seen only a few times. V and J are TRBV10-3 and TRBJ2-7, with D possibly TRBD1 on 6 matching bases. V was trimmed by 0 bases and J by 0 bases, leaving 6 bases between them. CDR1 and CDR2 (germline): ENHRY, SYGVKD. The CDR3 totals 14 residues. In nucleotides, the CDR3 is TGTGCCATCAGTGAGTCGGACAGCTCCTACGAGCAGTACTTC. Translating gives CAISESDSSYEQYF.

This clone came up a few times. The rearrangement links TRBV5-1 to TRBJ1-2; D is possibly TRBD1 (5 bases). This CDR3 spans 15 amino acids. Deletions cut 0 bases from V and 3 bases from J, with 12 bases between. The germline CDR1 and CDR2 sequences are SGHRS and YFSETQ. The CDR3 here is CASSLVGGVDYGYTF. The DNA for the CDR3 is TGCGCCAGCAGCTTGGTGGGGGGAGTCGACTATGGCTACACCTTC. The complete variable domain, with remaining parts taken from reference TRBV5-1 and TRBJ1-2, reads KAGVTQTPRYLIKTRGQQVTLSCSPISGHRSVSWYQQTPGQGLQFLFEYFSETQRNKGNFPGRFSGRQFSNSRSEMNVSTLELGDSALYLCASSLVGGVDYGYTFGSGTRLTVV.

This chain joins TRBV10-3 and TRBJ1-6; the D gene is possibly TRBD1 (6 bases). The germline V gene has CDR1 ENHRY and CDR2 SYGVKD. The CDR3 consists of 15 residues. V was shortened by 4 bases and J by 7 bases, with 14 bases between the two germline ends. The CDR3 DNA sequence: TGTGCCATCAGTGGCCCAGGGGTTTACAATTCACCCCTCCACTTT. Translation: CAISGPGVYNSPLHF.

The rearrangement links TRBV6-1 to TRBJ2-7; 10 nucleotides align to TRBD2. CDR1 is MNHNS, CDR2 SASEGT, per germline. The CDR3 runs 14 residues. The V gene end was trimmed by 6 bases and the J gene end by 1 base; junction bases not matched to a gene: 3. In nucleotides, the CDR3 is TGTGCCAGCAGGCGGACTAGCGGATCCTACGAGCAGTACTTC. Its translation: CASRRTSGSYEQYF.

The chain joins TRBV5-4 to TRBJ2-2; 8 bases align to TRBD1. The CDR3 extends over 16 amino acids. Germline V gene sequence: CDR1 SGHNT, CDR2 YYREEE (reference sequence). With 9 bases clipped from V and 0 bases from J, the junction kept 10 bases outside the gene matches. The CDR3 region has the DNA TGTGCCACCAAAACAGGGGGAGTTACGAACACCGGGGAGCTGTTTTTT. As protein: CATKTGGVTNTGELFF.

The chain has TRBV2 and TRBJ1-2; 9 bases agree with TRBD1. This CDR3 spans 20 amino acids. V shed 4 bases, J shed 5 bases, and the junction held 23 bases outside the gene matches. Germline V lookup: CDR1 SNHLY, CDR2 FYNNEI. The CDR3 reads CASSGIGGGQGRKLSYGYTF. CDR3 bases: TGTGCCAGCAGTGGGATCGGCGGGGGACAGGGCCGAAAATTATCATATGGCTACACCTTC.

The chain joins TRBV28 to TRBJ1-2; 7 nucleotides line up with TRBD1. Germline V gives CDR1 MDHEN, CDR2 SYDVKM. The CDR3 is made up of 13 amino acids. Trimming removed 6 bases from V and 4 bases from J; junction bases left unmatched: 5. The CDR3 reads CASRAQGSYGYTF. The CDR3 DNA follows: TGTGCCAGCAGAGCACAGGGGAGCTATGGCTACACCTTC.

Only a few counts were recorded for this clone. The J gene is TRBJ1-2, the V gene TRBV6-1; 7 bases are a match to TRBD1. The CDR3 totals 14 residues. Germline assignment: CDR1 MNHNS and CDR2 SASEGT. V gave up 4 bases and J gave up 3 bases; unmatched junction bases: 5. As DNA, the CDR3 is TGTGCCAGCAGTGGGGGGACAGCTTACTATGGCTACACCTTC. It translates to CASSGGTAYYGYTF.

This chain connects TRBV9 to TRBJ2-6; 7 bases line up with TRBD1. The V segment lost 4 bases and the J segment 0 bases; nucleotides outside the gene matches: 10. The CDR3 spans 18 residues. CDR1 is SGDLS, CDR2 YYNGEE, per germline. Here the CDR3 DNA reads TGTGCCAGCAGCCCCTCACAGGGGAGAGTCTCTGGGGCCAACGTCCTGACTTTC. It translates to CASSPSQGRVSGANVLTF.

The chain has TRBV7-9 and TRBJ2-5, with a possible D match to TRBD2 (6 bases). V shed 2 bases and J shed 0 bases, with 10 bases lying between them. CDR3 length equals 15 residues. Germline CDR1 reads SEHNR; CDR2 reads FQNEAQ (reference sequence). CDR3 bases: TGTGCCAGCAGCTTATGGGAGGTTAACCAAGAGACCCAGTACTTC. Its translation is CASSLWEVNQETQYF.

The chain combines TRBV19 with TRBJ1-5; TRBD1 agrees at 10 bases. The CDR3 extends over 16 amino acids. The J segment lost 5 bases and the V segment lost 1 base, leaving 5 bases of the junction unmatched. CDR1 LNHDA and CDR2 SQIVND come from the germline V gene (reference sequence). Here the CDR3 reads CASSIVGTGVYQPQHF. As DNA, the CDR3 is TGTGCCAGTAGTATAGTTGGGACAGGGGTATATCAGCCCCAGCATTTT.

The rearrangement joins TRBV5-1 to TRBJ1-4; 7 positions agree with TRBD1. CDR3 length equals 16 residues. The germline CDR1 and CDR2 sequences are SGHRS and YFSETQ. The ends lost 4 bases at V and 0 bases at J; junction bases unmatched: 6. CDR3 nucleotide sequence: TGCGCCAGCAGCCCTCGACAGGGAGCAACTAATGAAAAACTGTTTTTT. Its translation: CASSPRQGATNEKLFF. Drawing the rest from reference TRBV5-1 and TRBJ1-4, the complete variable domain is KAGVTQTPRYLIKTRGQQVTLSCSPISGHRSVSWYQQTPGQGLQFLFEYFSETQRNKGNFPGRFSGRQFSNSRSEMNVSTLELGDSALYLCASSPRQGATNEKLFFGSGTQLSVL.

The genes are TRBV19 and TRBJ2-3; 7 bases are a match to TRBD1. Per germline, CDR1 LNHDA and CDR2 SQIVND (reference sequence). The CDR3 consists of 13 residues. Germline trimming cut 6 bases from V and 14 bases from J; bases unmatched to any gene: 14. As DNA, the CDR3 is TGTGCCAGTAGAACGACAGGGTCTTCATTTCGGTATTTT. It specifies CASRTTGSSFRYF.

This clone was detected only a few times. This chain uses TRBV28 with TRBJ1-4, with D uncertain. The CDR3 is 12 residues long. V was shortened by 5 bases and J by 10 bases, with 11 bases between the two germline ends. The germline gives CDR1 MDHEN, CDR2 SYDVKM. The CDR3 DNA is TGTGCCAGCAGTCCCCTTCCCAGAAAACTGTTTTTT. Translating gives CASSPLPRKLFF.

The chain combines TRBV10-2 with TRBJ2-1; a possible D gene is TRBD2 (6 bases). The V gene's germline CDR1 is WSHSY and CDR2 SAAADI. CDR3 length: 14 amino acids. Trimming pared 4 bases from V and 4 bases from J, leaving 11 bases between. The CDR3 sequence: CASSAGLTYNEQFF. DNA of the CDR3: TGCGCCAGCAGTGCGGGACTGACATACAATGAGCAGTTCTTC.

V is TRBV10-2 and J is TRBJ1-2; no clear D gene. CDR3 length: 18 amino acids. From germline, CDR1 is WSHSY and CDR2 SAAADI. The V and J ends lost 0 bases and 2 bases respectively, with 19 bases between them. DNA for the CDR3: TGCGCCAGCAGTGAGTCAACGGAATTACTAGAGAGAAACTATGGCTACACCTTC. Its translation: CASSESTELLERNYGYTF.

The V call is TRBV10-3, the J call TRBJ1-4; no reliable D call. The V end lost 11 bases, the J end lost 8 bases, and 18 bases lay between the germline ends. Germline CDR1 reads ENHRY; CDR2 reads SYGVKD. This CDR3 spans 13 amino acids. In nucleotides, the CDR3 is TGTGCCTCGGCGGCGGCGTTGCGCGAAAAACTGTTTTTT. It is translated as CASAAALREKLFF.

The rearrangement joins TRBV4-1 to TRBJ1-1; TRBD1 matches at 8 bases. Germline CDR1 and CDR2: MGHRA and YSYEKL. This CDR3 has 19 amino acids. V lost 4 bases and J lost 2; bases outside the gene matches: 18. The CDR3 protein is CASSRLYRTGKNGNTEAFF. For the CDR3, the DNA is TGCGCCAGCAGCCGTTTATACCGGACAGGGAAGAACGGAAACACTGAAGCTTTCTTT.

This chain uses TRBV11-2 with TRBJ1-6; 7 bases map to TRBD1. CDR1 SGHAT and CDR2 FQNNGV come from the germline V gene. The CDR3 consists of 15 residues. Germline trimming cut 5 bases from V and 4 bases from J; bases unmatched to any gene: 5. CDR3 in amino acids: CASSAKGQYNSPLHF. As DNA, the CDR3 is TGTGCCAGCAGCGCAAAGGGACAGTATAATTCACCCCTCCACTTT. Based on the CDR3 plus reference TRBV11-2 and TRBJ1-6, the full variable domain is EAGVAQSPRYKIIEKRQSVAFWCNPISGHATLYWYQQILGQGPKLLIQFQNNGVVDDSQLPKDRFSAERLKGVDSTLKIQPAKLEDSAVYLCASSAKGQYNSPLHFGNGTRLTVT.

The rearrangement uses TRBV6-1 and TRBJ1-1, with D possibly matching TRBD1 (6 bases). The CDR3 runs to 17 residues. Germline V gene sequence: CDR1 MNHNS, CDR2 SASEGT. Trimming stripped 2 bases from V and 6 bases from J, with 22 bases between. The CDR3: CASSEWGLDGSGPEAFF. CDR3 DNA: TGTGCCAGCAGTGAATGGGGGCTGGACGGATCTGGCCCTGAAGCTTTCTTT.

This chain links TRBV28 with TRBJ1-1; D ambiguous. CDR3 length equals 12 residues. The V gene's germline CDR1 is MDHEN and CDR2 SYDVKM. Between the trimmed V and J ends, which lost 5 bases and 5 bases, there was a span of 9 bases. The CDR3 sequence: CASSPSETEAFF. CDR3 DNA sequence: TGTGCCAGCAGTCCCAGCGAAACTGAAGCTTTCTTT.

V usage is TRBV19 and J usage is TRBJ2-7; TRBD1 matches 10 bases. CDR1 LNHDA and CDR2 SQIVND come from the germline V gene (reference sequence). V shed 6 bases, J shed 2 bases, and the junction held 4 bases outside the gene matches. CDR3 length: 14 residues. CDR3 sequence: CASRPGQGTYEQYF. The CDR3, as DNA: TGTGCCAGTAGACCGGGACAGGGGACCTACGAGCAGTACTTC. Supplemented by reference TRBV19 and TRBJ2-7, the full variable domain reads DGGITQSPKYLFRKEGQNVTLSCEQNLNHDAMYWYRQDPGQGLRLIYYSQIVNDFQKGDIAEGYSVSREKKESFPLTVTSAQKNPTAFYLCASRPGQGTYEQYFGPGTRLTVT.

The chain combines TRBV5-1 with TRBJ2-1; possible D gene TRBD2, 6 bases. Germline loops: CDR1 SGHRS, CDR2 YFSETQ. Trimming removed 2 bases at V and 3 bases at J, with 12 bases between. The CDR3 sequence is 15 residues long. The CDR3, as DNA: TGCGCCAGCAGCTTACTAGCCCAGGTCTACAATGAGCAGTTCTTC. Translation gives CASSLLAQVYNEQFF.

The CDR3 here is CASSLANGGTEAFF. The DNA of the CDR3 is TGCGCCAGCAGCTTGGCCAACGGGGGGACTGAAGCTTTCTTT. J is TRBJ1-1 and V is TRBV5-1, with a weak D call TRBD1 (5 bases). The germline gives CDR1 SGHRS, CDR2 YFSETQ. The length of the CDR3 is 14 residues. V dropped 0 bases and J dropped 5 bases, with 11 bases sitting between them. Filled out from reference TRBV5-1 and TRBJ1-1, the complete variable domain reads KAGVTQTPRYLIKTRGQQVTLSCSPISGHRSVSWYQQTPGQGLQFLFEYFSETQRNKGNFPGRFSGRQFSNSRSEMNVSTLELGDSALYLCASSLANGGTEAFFGQGTRLTVV.

This clone has only one observation. The CDR3 protein is CASSSQGAGGYTF. In DNA, the CDR3 is TGTGCCAGCTCATCACAGGGGGCTGGTGGCTACACCTTC. The chain is built from TRBV18 and TRBJ1-2, with 9 bases aligning to TRBD1. The CDR3 contains 13 residues. V shed 5 bases, J shed 7 bases, and the junction held 5 bases outside the gene matches. Germline V gene data show CDR1 as KGHSH and CDR2 as LQKENI.

The genes are TRBV4-1 and TRBJ2-3, with 9 bases identical to TRBD1. Germline V gene lookup returns CDR1 MGHRA and CDR2 YSYEKL. Losses at the gene ends were 5 bases for V and 4 bases for J; bases not matched to a gene: 4. The CDR3 has 14 amino acids. CDR3 DNA: TGCGCCAGCAGCGGGACAGGGAGGTCAGATACGCAGTATTTT. Encoded protein: CASSGTGRSDTQYF.